This is a list of T cell receptor beta chains from one sample in a study of beta chain features in type 1 diabetes. The repertoire was sequenced with immunoSEQ multiplex PCR; TCRdb's copy has only in-frame clones and lacks some. Here the sample spans under 850,000 clones, 10% to 15% being singletons. Sequencing used naive CD4+ T cells from blood. These receptors came from a man younger than 35 with type 1 diabetes. CDR3s include the opening cysteine and the closing phenylalanine or tryptophan. D genes are given only for firm matches. For some rows the clone size is stated as once, few or many, or as a class when expanded; others skip it.

TRBJ1-2	TRBD1	few	TRBV29-1	14	CSVAHRLTGDGYTF	TGCAGCGTTGCCCACCGACTAACAGGGGATGGCTACACCTTC
TRBJ2-1	TRBD2	few	TRBV2	15	CASSEASGGLGEQFF	TGTGCCAGCAGTGAAGCTAGCGGGGGTCTCGGTGAGCAGTTCTTC
TRBJ1-1	.	few	TRBV2	15	CASSELGAKNTEAFF	TGTGCCAGCAGTGAATTGGGTGCCAAGAACACTGAAGCTTTCTTT
TRBJ1-6	.	few	TRBV6-1	12	CASRGSNSPLHF	TGTGCCAGCAGGGGATCAAATTCACCCCTCCACTTT
TRBJ2-1	.	.	TRBV28	16	CASSSNGGPRHNEQFF	TGTGCCAGCAGCTCAAACGGGGGCCCTCGACACAATGAGCAGTTCTTC
TRBJ2-5	.	few	TRBV5-1	13	CASSFLLEETQYF	TGCGCCAGCAGCTTTCTTTTAGAAGAGACCCAGTACTTC
TRBJ2-1	.	few	TRBV14	14	CASSQESGAREQFF	TGTGCCAGCAGCCAAGAATCAGGGGCGAGGGAGCAGTTCTTC
TRBJ1-2	TRBD1	.	TRBV7-9	14	CASSIIGQGKGYTF	TGTGCCAGCAGCATTATCGGACAGGGTAAAGGCTACACCTTC
TRBJ2-7	.	.	TRBV28	14	CASSLSPRAYEQYF	TGTGCCAGCAGTTTAAGCCCTAGGGCCTACGAGCAGTACTTC
TRBJ2-5	TRBD2	few	TRBV2	12	CASGRGGETQYF	TGTGCCAGCGGCCGGGGGGGAGAGACCCAGTACTTC
TRBJ2-7	TRBD1	few	TRBV5-6	16	CASSWGLGQAPYEQYF	TGTGCCAGCAGCTGGGGATTGGGACAGGCTCCCTACGAGCAGTACTTC
TRBJ1-3	.	few	TRBV23-1	15	CASSLVRISGNTIYF	TGCGCCAGCAGTCTCGTCCGAATCTCTGGAAACACCATATATTTT
TRBJ1-1	TRBD1	.	TRBV7-9	15	CASSLTGTGVTEAFF	TGTGCCAGCAGCTTAACCGGGACAGGGGTTACTGAAGCTTTCTTT
TRBJ1-1	.	.	TRBV5-1	13	CASSFQEGPEAFF	TGCGCCAGCAGCTTCCAGGAAGGACCTGAAGCTTTCTTT